A single T cell receptor (beta chain) is shown here with its context. TCRdb's table, derived via immunoSEQ multiplex PCR, lists solely in-frame clones and lacks some. The profile shows over 40,000 clones, less than 90% of them singletons. These data originate in a study of OX40 agonist ivuxolimab in advanced cancers. V gave up 5 bases and J gave up 1 base, with 9 bases separating them. Germline CDR1 is MNHNS and CDR2 is SASEGT. The CDR3 totals 14 residues. The sequence was collected from an adult with an advanced solid tumor such as melanoma, head and neck, liver or kidney cancer. This sequence joins TRBV6-1 and TRBJ1-3, with a weak D call TRBD1 (6 bases). The sample consisted of CD4+ or CD8+ T cells sorted from blood, taken in a trial of the OX40 agonist ivuxolimab. Written as DNA, the CDR3 is TGTGCCAGCAGTAGTCAGGGGTCTGGAAACACCATATATTTT. It translates to CASSSQGSGNTIYF.